The rows below give T cell receptor beta chains drawn from one sample of a study of shared clonotypes between healthy human individuals. Produced via immunoSEQ multiplex PCR; TCRdb's table is partial and in-frame only. The sample shows about 2.3 million clones, just under 95% of them seen only once. Sequencing was performed on naive CD4+ T cells from PBMCs. The receptors were gathered from a man younger than 35 in good health. Some clones in this sample may be carry-over from other donors' samples. CDR3s include the opening cysteine and the closing phenylalanine or tryptophan. A D gene is named only where the DNA matches it firmly. Size values are once, few and many counts, or a class for expanded clones, and some rows have none.

D gene	V gene	clone size	J gene	CDR3 DNA	CDR3 protein
TRBD1	TRBV14	once	TRBJ2-2	TGTGCCAGCAGCCTACAGGGGGCCACCGGGGAGCTGTTTTTT	CASSLQGATGELFF
.	TRBV6-5	.	TRBJ2-5	TGTGCCAGCAGTTACTGCCTACCCGAGAGCGGGTGTGCCCAGTACTTC	CASSYCLPESGCAQYF
TRBD1	TRBV7-8	.	TRBJ1-4	TGTGCCAGCAGCTTCGACGGACAGGCAGAAAAACTGTTTTTT	CASSFDGQAEKLFF
TRBD1	TRBV7-9	.	TRBJ1-2	TGTGCCAGCAGCCGGACCTCCGGGACAGGGGGCTTTGGCTACACCTTC	CASSRTSGTGGFGYTF
.	TRBV14	.	TRBJ2-7	TGTGCCAGCAGCCAAGATATAGCAGGGATGGGCGAGCAGTACTTC	CASSQDIAGMGEQYF
.	TRBV5-1	.	TRBJ2-4	TGCGCCAGCAGGGGGAATAGCGGTCAAAACATTCAGTACTTC	CASRGNSGQNIQYF
.	TRBV9	.	TRBJ2-5	TGTGCCAGCAGCGTAGTGGGAACAGGGCGAGAGACCCAGTACTTC	CASSVVGTGRETQYF
TRBD1	TRBV14	.	TRBJ1-1	TGTGCCAGCAGCCGCCGGGACAGGGGCTCCACTGAAGCTTTCTTT	CASSRRDRGSTEAFF
.	TRBV7-2	once	TRBJ1-1	TGTGCCAGCAGCTCCGGGACCGGCGACACTGAAGCTTTCTTT	CASSSGTGDTEAFF
.	TRBV15	.	TRBJ2-7	TGTGCCACCAGCAGATCACGTGATAGGACCGTTCCCTACGAGCAGTACTTC	CATSRSRDRTVPYEQYF
.	TRBV28	.	TRBJ2-7	TGTGCCAGCAGGTCAAGGGTTCCGTACGAGCAGTACTTC	CASRSRVPYEQYF
.	TRBV28	.	TRBJ2-7	TGTGCCAGCAGTTTACCCTGGGACTCCTCCTACGAGCAGTACTTC	CASSLPWDSSYEQYF
TRBD1	TRBV7-3	.	TRBJ1-1	TGTGCCAGCAGCCCCTCGACAGGGTCCACTGAAGCTTTCTTT	CASSPSTGSTEAFF
.	TRBV6-6	.	TRBJ2-5	TGTGCCAGCAGTTACTTTGGGTCGGGGTGGGAGACCCAGTACTTC	CASSYFGSGWETQYF